This is a list of T cell receptor beta chains from one sample in a study of shared clonotypes between healthy human individuals. Sequencing used immunoSEQ multiplex PCR; TCRdb keeps in-frame clones, though not all of them. The table shows 450,000 to 600,000 clones, with less than 85% occurring only once. The sequencing sample was made of PBMCs. These TCRs come from a woman between 40 and 55 years old in good health. Some clones in this sample may be carry-over from other donors' samples. Both conserved end residues are part of each CDR3. D genes are given only for firm matches. Clone sizes are given selectively: once, few, many, or a class where the clone is expanded.

j_call	clone_size	cdr3_length	v_call	d_call	cdr3_nt	cdr3_aa
TRBJ2-5	few	14	TRBV5-4	.	TGTGCCAGCAGCCCGGATGGACAGAAAGAGACCCAGTACTTC	CASSPDGQKETQYF
TRBJ2-7	.	13	TRBV27	.	TGTGCCAGCAGTTTAGGGAGGAACTACGAGCAGTACTTC	CASSLGRNYEQYF
TRBJ2-5	few	16	TRBV28	TRBD1	TGTGCCAGCAGTGCCAGACAATTAGAGGGGGCAGAGACCCAGTACTTC	CASSARQLEGAETQYF
TRBJ1-1	many	15	TRBV30	.	TGTGCCTGGAGCCTTGGACAGAAAAAGAACACTGAAGCTTTCTTT	CAWSLGQKKNTEAFF
TRBJ2-1	.	18	TRBV27	TRBD2	TGTGCCAGCAGTTTACGCCTAGCGGGAGGGAAGCCCTACAATGAGCAGTTCTTC	CASSLRLAGGKPYNEQFF
TRBJ1-2	.	19	TRBV2	.	TGTGCCAGCAGTGAAGGTTACCTCCGGGGGCCCTTAGTTACATATGGCTACACCTTC	CASSEGYLRGPLVTYGYTF
TRBJ1-1	few	12	TRBV6-1	.	TGTGCCAGCAGTGAAATTGGGGTGGAAGCTTTCTTT	CASSEIGVEAFF
TRBJ2-7	once	14	TRBV11-2	TRBD2	TGTGCCAGCAGCTGGCGGGGGGCCGTCGACGAGCAGTACTTC	CASSWRGAVDEQYF
TRBJ2-7	.	13	TRBV11-2	TRBD2	TGTGCCAGCAGCTTAGGGACTAGACTCGAGCAGTACTTC	CASSLGTRLEQYF
TRBJ2-5	.	14	TRBV19	TRBD1	TGTGCCAGTAGTGTACTACAGGGGATGGAGACCCAGTACTTC	CASSVLQGMETQYF
TRBJ2-3	.	17	TRBV11-3	.	TGTGCCAGCAGCTTAGGCCGGGGGAGTGGATTTACAGATACGCAGTATTTT	CASSLGRGSGFTDTQYF
TRBJ2-3	.	16	TRBV14	TRBD2	TGTGCCAGCAGCCGGAGACTAGCGGTTAGTACAGATACGCAGTATTTT	CASSRRLAVSTDTQYF
TRBJ2-2	.	12	TRBV18	.	TGTGCCAGCCCTGGGACCGTCGGGGAGCTGTTTTTT	CASPGTVGELFF
TRBJ1-5	.	14	TRBV4-1	TRBD1	TGCGCCAGCAGCCAAGAAGGGGACAGGGTGCCCCAGCATTTT	CASSQEGDRVPQHF
TRBJ2-1	.	18	TRBV7-2	TRBD2	TGTGCCAGCAGCTTAGCACGACTAGCCATAAGCTCCTACAATGAGCAGTTCTTC	CASSLARLAISSYNEQFF
TRBJ2-7	.	14	TRBV7-2	.	TGTGCCAGCAGCTTCCAGGACAGCTCCTACGAGCAGTACTTC	CASSFQDSSYEQYF
TRBJ2-5	.	13	TRBV7-3	.	TGTGCCAGCAGCTTAAGGGCACAAGAGACCCAGTACTTC	CASSLRAQETQYF
TRBJ2-3	.	16	TRBV30	TRBD2	TGTGCCGCCCCGGGGGCTAGCGGGAGGGCCCCAGATACGCAGTATTTT	CAAPGASGRAPDTQYF
TRBJ2-3	.	14	TRBV30	.	TGTGCCTGGAGTGGTTTGAGGAGCACAGATACGCAGTATTTT	CAWSGLRSTDTQYF
TRBJ2-3	.	15	TRBV7-8	TRBD1	TGTGCCACCAGCCCCTTGACAGGGCGAACAGATACGCAGTATTTT	CATSPLTGRTDTQYF
TRBJ1-1	.	17	TRBV7-9	.	TGTGCCAGCAGCTCCCCACCGTCAGACATCTGGGGGACTGAAGCTTTCTTT	CASSSPPSDIWGTEAFF
TRBJ2-5	.	14	TRBV13	TRBD2	TGTGCCACCCTGTGCGGGAGAAGTTTAGAGACCCAGTACTTC	CATLCGRSLETQYF
TRBJ2-6	once	13	TRBV29-1	.	TGCAGCGTTGCCATCTCTGGGGCCAACGTCCTGACTTTC	CSVAISGANVLTF
TRBJ1-3	.	15	TRBV7-2	TRBD1	TGTGCCAGCAGCCGGACAGGACTGAGGGGAAACACCATATATTTT	CASSRTGLRGNTIYF
TRBJ2-1	.	16	TRBV5-1	TRBD2	TGCGCCAGCAGCTTGGTGGGGGGGAAGTCCTACAATGAGCAGTTCTTC	CASSLVGGKSYNEQFF
TRBJ2-3	.	15	TRBV30	TRBD2	TGTGCCTGGAGGCCAGCGGGAGGGTTCACAGATACGCAGTATTTT	CAWRPAGGFTDTQYF
TRBJ2-1	.	14	TRBV5-1	.	TGCGCCAGCAGCCCTAACATAGGGGGCAATGAGCAGTTCTTC	CASSPNIGGNEQFF
TRBJ1-6	few	14	TRBV2	.	TGTGCCAGCAGTGTGTTCCAAGCCGATTCACCCCTCCACTTT	CASSVFQADSPLHF
TRBJ1-5	.	15	TRBV19	.	TGTGCCAGTACCCTCCAGTGGGGGAGCAATCAGCCCCAGCATTTT	CASTLQWGSNQPQHF
TRBJ1-1	.	15	TRBV7-2	.	TGTGCCAGCAGTCAACCTCGGAGGGGGGACACTGAAGCTTTCTTT	CASSQPRRGDTEAFF
TRBJ2-1	.	14	TRBV7-8	TRBD2	TGTGCCAGCCGAGTCGGGAGGGCGGTCAATGAGCAGTTCTTC	CASRVGRAVNEQFF
TRBJ2-7	.	17	TRBV7-2	TRBD2	TGTGCCAGCAGCTTTGGTCCCGCGGGAGGGCCGGGAGGCGAGCAGTACTTC	CASSFGPAGGPGGEQYF